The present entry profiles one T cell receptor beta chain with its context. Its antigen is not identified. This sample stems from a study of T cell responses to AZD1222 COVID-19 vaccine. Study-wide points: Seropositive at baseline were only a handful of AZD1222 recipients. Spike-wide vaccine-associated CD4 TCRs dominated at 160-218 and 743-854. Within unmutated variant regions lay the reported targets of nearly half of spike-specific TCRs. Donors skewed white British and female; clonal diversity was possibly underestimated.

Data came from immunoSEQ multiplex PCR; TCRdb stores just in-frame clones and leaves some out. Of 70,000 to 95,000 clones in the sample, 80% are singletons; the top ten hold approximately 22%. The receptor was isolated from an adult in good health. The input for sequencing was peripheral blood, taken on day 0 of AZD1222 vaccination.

DNA for the CDR3: TGTGCCAGCAGCTTCGGGACCGGGGACTGGCAGCAGGAGCAGTACTTC. Its protein product is CASSFGTGDWQQEQYF. This chain connects TRBV11-2 to TRBJ2-7; tentative D call: TRBD2 (6 bases). The CDR3 is made up of 16 amino acids. CDR1 and CDR2 from the germline V gene are SGHAT and FQNNGV. V lost 3 bases, J lost 7 bases, and 22 bases lay in between. The full variable domain, in which reference TRBV11-2 and TRBJ2-7 provide the parts outside the CDR3, is EAGVAQSPRYKIIEKRQSVAFWCNPISGHATLYWYQQILGQGPKLLIQFQNNGVVDDSQLPKDRFSAERLKGVDSTLKIQPAKLEDSAVYLCASSFGTGDWQQEQYFGPGTRLTVT.